What follows are 20 T cell receptor beta chains derived from one specimen sequenced in a study of T cells in women clearing cervical HPV infection. Using immunoSEQ multiplex PCR, the repertoire was profiled, and TCRdb retains in-frame clones only, with some absent. Its table records roughly 50,000 clones. The material sequenced was blood buffy coat. These TCRs come from a woman between 18 and 75 years old with a cervical HPV16 infection that either progressed to CIN3+ or cleared (not recorded which).

The sequenced part of the CDR3 DNA is TGTGCCAGCAGTGAAGTCGGCAGGGCAGATACC. It encodes CASSEVGRADT. The complete CDR3 sequence is CASSEVGRADTQYF. V usage is TRBV6-1 and J usage is TRBJ2-5, with D maybe TRBD1 (5 bases). The missing CDR3 end, 3 residues past where the read stops, is filled in from the germline J gene. The length of the CDR3 is 14 residues. The V gene's germline CDR1 is MNHNS and CDR2 SASEGT.

Details on this clone: The junction departs from the called germline gene at one end, perhaps through a read error. With the read ending 3 residues before the CDR3 end, the germline J gene is used to fill in that end. Other DNA sequences in the same sample also yield this CDR3. This rearrangement joins TRBV20-1 to TRBJ1-3; tentative D call: TRBD1 (5 bases). The CDR3 totals 14 residues. Germline loops: CDR1 DFQATT, CDR2 SNEGSKA (reference sequence). The chain's CDR3 is CSASRQLSGNTIYF. The CDR3 bases that were read are TGCAGTGCTAGCCGACAGCTCTCTGGAAACACT.

Turning to this clone: The read comes to an end 3 residues before the CDR3 does, leaving the germline J gene to fill in the end. The V and J genes are TRBV5-4 and TRBJ1-2, with D possibly TRBD1 on 6 matching bases. Trimming took off 0 bases at V and 6 bases at J, with 12 bases between the two ends. Germline V gene lookup returns CDR1 SGHNT and CDR2 YYREEE (reference sequence). This CDR3 is built from 14 residues. The DNA read from the CDR3 is TGTGCCAGCAGCTTGGAACAGGGAGGGGATGGC. It yields the protein CASSLEQGGDG. The full CDR3 reads CASSLEQGGDGYTF.

A word on this clone: The read comes to an end 3 residues before the CDR3 does, leaving the germline J gene to fill in the end. The J gene is TRBJ2-1, the V gene TRBV18; D perhaps matches TRBD1 (6 bases). The CDR3 runs to 12 residues. Germline CDR1 and CDR2: KGHSH and LQKENI. Trimming shortened V by 6 bases and J by 6 bases, and 9 bases separated the two germline ends. The CDR3 DNA, read in part, is TGTGCCAGCTCGTCAGGGGCCAATGAG. It codes for CASSSGANE. The entire CDR3 protein is CASSSGANEQFF.

Concerning this clone itself: Read coverage stops 3 residues before the CDR3 terminus; the germline J gene supplies the remainder. This sequence joins TRBV7-9 and TRBJ2-7; 12 bases map to TRBD2. The CDR3 runs 14 residues. CDR1 is SEHNR and CDR2 is FQNEAQ in the germline V gene (reference sequence). The trim removed 11 bases at V and 6 bases at J, leaving 11 bases unmatched. Incomplete CDR3 DNA: TGTGCCTCCACGGGAGGACTAGCGGGAACCGAG. Amino acids: CASTGGLAGTE. The entire CDR3 protein is CASTGGLAGTEQYF.

With respect to this clone: The CDR3 goes on 3 residues after the read ends, and that part is filled in from the germline J gene. The J gene is TRBJ2-2, the V gene TRBV19; 10 positions match TRBD1. CDR1 and CDR2 from the germline V gene are LNHDA and SQIVND (reference sequence). This CDR3 spans 14 amino acids. The CDR3 DNA, read in part, is TGTGCCAGTACCAGGACAGGGGGTAATGAAAAG. This codes for CASTRTGGNEK. The CDR3 in full is CASTRTGGNEKLFF. The entire variable domain, with the rest obtained from reference TRBV19 and TRBJ2-2, is as follows: DGGITQSPKYLFRKEGQNVTLSCEQNLNHDAMYWYRQDPGQGLRLIYYSQIVNDFQKGDIAEGYSVSREKKESFPLTVTSAQKNPTAFYLCASTRTGGNEKLFFGEGSRLTVL.

Worth noting for this clone: Read coverage stops 3 residues before the CDR3 terminus; the germline J gene supplies the remainder. J is TRBJ1-2 and V is TRBV19, with D possibly being TRBD1 (5 bases). V lost 6 bases to trimming and J lost 2 bases, with 10 bases between them. The germline gives CDR1 LNHDA, CDR2 SQIVND (reference sequence). The length of the CDR3 is 13 residues. CDR3 bases read: TGTGCCAGTAGGAGACCAGGGAACTATGGC. Translating it yields CASRRPGNYG. The CDR3 in full is CASRRPGNYGYTF.

Turning to this clone: The read ends 3 residues early relative to the CDR3; the germline J gene fills the gap. The V and J genes are TRBV7-8 and TRBJ2-5, with no clear D. CDR1 and CDR2 (germline): SGHVS, FQNEAQ. This CDR3 has 11 amino acids. The CDR3 bases that were read are TGTGCCAGCAGCTTAGGGCCTACC. It encodes CASSLGPT. The full CDR3 protein reads CASSLGPTQYF. The complete variable domain, with remaining parts taken from reference TRBV7-8 and TRBJ2-5, reads GAGVSQSPRYKVAKRGQDVALRCDPISGHVSLFWYQQALGQGPEFLTYFQNEAQLDKSGLPSDRFFAERPEGSVSTLKIQRTQQEDSAVYLCASSLGPTQYFGPGTRLLVL.

Details on this clone: The read terminates 3 residues ahead of where the CDR3 ends, so the germline J gene completes it. This chain links TRBV7-2 with TRBJ2-7, with 9 positions matching TRBD1. Trimming cost V 0 bases and J 2 bases; bases outside gene matches: 5. Germline V gene lookup returns CDR1 SGHTA and CDR2 FQGNSA. The CDR3 covers 16 residues. The CDR3 bases that were read are TGTGCCAGCAGCTTAGCAGTCGGACAGGGGCCCTACGAG. Translation: CASSLAVGQGPYE. The full-length CDR3 reads as CASSLAVGQGPYEQYF.

Remarks on this clone: The CDR3 end is not reached by the read, which stops 3 residues before it; the germline J gene fills it in. V gene TRBV6-2 or TRBV6-3 combines with J gene TRBJ2-5; maybe TRBD2 (6 bases). Looked up from germline, CDR1 is MNHEY and CDR2 is SVGEGT. The CDR3 runs to 12 residues. Trimming left V 6 bases short and J 4 bases short, with 9 bases between. CDR3 amino acids: CASSRDSETQYF. CDR3 bases read: TGTGCCAGCAGCCGGGACTCAGAGACC.

Points on this clone: Sequencing ends 3 residues short of the CDR3 end; the germline J gene provides the rest. The chain has TRBV7-2 and TRBJ2-3, with D possibly matching TRBD1 (5 bases). Per germline, CDR1 SGHTA and CDR2 FQGNSA. The CDR3 contains 15 residues. CDR3 sequence reads: CASSLKWQGDQPQYF. The part of the CDR3 DNA that was read is TGTGCCAGCAGCTTAAAATGGCAAGGGGATCAGCCG.

Concerning this clone: The observed sequence ends 3 residues before the CDR3 terminus, with the missing tail filled in from the germline J gene. The chain combines TRBV19 with TRBJ1-5; the D is unclear. Germline assignment: CDR1 LNHDA and CDR2 SQIVND (reference sequence). Between the trimmed V and J ends, which lost 1 base and 5 bases, there was a span of 9 bases. This CDR3 spans 14 amino acids. CDR3 in amino acids: CASSIGPEHQPQHF. The DNA read from the CDR3 is TGTGCCAGTAGTATAGGTCCAGAACATCAGCCC.

As regards this clone: The DNA ends 3 residues before the CDR3 does, and the rest of the CDR3 is filled in from the germline J gene. This rearrangement joins TRBV30 to TRBJ2-2; no definite D call. This CDR3 comprises 14 residues. Germline lookup yields CDR1 GTSNPN and CDR2 SVGIG (reference sequence). Trimming stripped 3 bases from V and 1 base from J, with 9 bases between. The sequenced CDR3 bases are TGTGCCTGGAGCCTCTCGGGGAACACCGGGGAG. Its protein product is CAWSLSGNTGE. The full CDR3 sequence reads CAWSLSGNTGELFF.

The chain's CDR3 is CATTSRATGELFF. The sequenced CDR3 bases are TGTGCCACAACTAGCAGGGCAACCGGGGAG. This chain connects TRBV2 to TRBJ2-2, with D possibly being TRBD2 (6 bases). The CDR3 is cut off 3 residues early in the read; its end comes from the germline J gene. CDR1 SNHLY and CDR2 FYNNEI come from the germline V gene. Trimming removed 10 bases at V and 5 bases at J, with 14 bases between. This CDR3 is built from 13 residues.

For this clone: Read coverage stops 3 residues before the CDR3 terminus; the germline J gene supplies the remainder. The chain joins TRBV20-1 to TRBJ2-5, with D perhaps TRBD2 (6 bases). Per germline, CDR1 DFQATT and CDR2 SNEGSKA (reference sequence). Trimming took off 5 bases at V and 1 base at J, with 11 bases between the two ends. The CDR3 has 13 amino acids. CDR3 DNA, as far as it was read: TGCAGTGCTCCCGGTAGCGGCCAAGAGACC. As protein: CSAPGSGQET. The whole CDR3 sequence is CSAPGSGQETQYF.

Concerning this clone: The DNA ends 3 residues before the CDR3 does, and the rest of the CDR3 is filled in from the germline J gene. V and J are TRBV6-2 or TRBV6-3 and TRBJ2-5; 9 nucleotides match TRBD2. V lost 5 bases, J lost 3 bases, and 4 bases stayed unmatched. Germline V gives CDR1 MNHEY, CDR2 SVGEGT. The CDR3 runs 14 residues. The CDR3 DNA, read in part, is TGTGCCAGCAGTCGACTAGCGGTAAAAGAGACC. Translated: CASSRLAVKET. The CDR3 in full is CASSRLAVKETQYF.

A note on this clone: The read halts 3 residues ahead of the CDR3 end, with the missing end drawn from the germline J gene. The chain employs TRBV5-1 and TRBJ1-1, with 7 bases fitting TRBD1. The length of the CDR3 is 13 residues. Per the germline V gene, CDR1 is SGHRS and CDR2 is YFSETQ. After removal of 0 bases from V and 7 bases from J, the junction contained 3 bases not matched to a gene. CDR3 in amino acids: CASSLVQGVEAFF. The CDR3 DNA, read in part, is TGCGCCAGCAGCTTGGTCCAGGGGGTTGAA.

With regard to this clone: The sequenced fragment ends 3 residues before the CDR3 boundary, so the rest is inferred from the germline J gene. The J gene is TRBJ2-2, the V gene TRBV5-4; TRBD2 is a possible D gene (6 bases). Germline values: CDR1 SGHNT, CDR2 YYREEE (reference sequence). There are 15 residues in the CDR3. The CDR3 DNA, read in part, is TGTGCCAGCAGACCGCGGGGCGGGGATTATTCACCG. Residues: CASRPRGGDYSP. The full CDR3 is CASRPRGGDYSPLFF.

As for this clone: The read falls 3 residues short of the CDR3 end, and the missing part is taken from the germline J gene. The chain joins TRBV5-6 to TRBJ2-5; 10 bases align to TRBD2. The CDR3 runs to 15 residues. Germline CDR1 reads SGHDT; CDR2 reads YYEEEE. Germline trimming cut 4 bases from V and 5 bases from J; bases unmatched to any gene: 8. The DNA read from the CDR3 is TGTGCCAGCAGCAAAAGAGCGGGGGGGTGGGAGACC. Residues: CASSKRAGGWET. The CDR3 reads in full as CASSKRAGGWETQYF. Drawing the rest from reference TRBV5-6 and TRBJ2-5, the complete variable domain is DAGVTQSPTHLIKTRGQQVTLRCSPKSGHDTVSWYQQALGQGPQFIFQYYEEEERQRGNFPDRFSGHQFPNYSSELNVNALLLGDSALYLCASSKRAGGWETQYFGPGTRLLVL.

On this clone: Read data end 3 residues before the CDR3 end; the end is taken from the germline J gene. The chain links TRBV7-2 to TRBJ2-7, with TRBD2 matching over 7 bases. Germline CDR1 and CDR2: SGHTA and FQGNSA. The V segment lost 1 base and the J segment 4 bases; nucleotides outside the gene matches: 7. This CDR3 has 15 amino acids. The CDR3 DNA, read in part, is TGTGCCAGCAGCTTAGGAGGGTCTAGCGGTTACGAG. Translation gives CASSLGGSSGYE. The full-length CDR3 reads as CASSLGGSSGYEQYF. Full variable domain (outside the CDR3, taken from reference TRBV7-2 and TRBJ2-7): GAGVSQSPSNKVTEKGKDVELRCDPISGHTALYWYRQSLGQGLEFLIYFQGNSAPDKSGLPSDRFSAERTGGSVSTLTIQRTQQEDSAVYLCASSLGGSSGYEQYFGPGTRLTVT.